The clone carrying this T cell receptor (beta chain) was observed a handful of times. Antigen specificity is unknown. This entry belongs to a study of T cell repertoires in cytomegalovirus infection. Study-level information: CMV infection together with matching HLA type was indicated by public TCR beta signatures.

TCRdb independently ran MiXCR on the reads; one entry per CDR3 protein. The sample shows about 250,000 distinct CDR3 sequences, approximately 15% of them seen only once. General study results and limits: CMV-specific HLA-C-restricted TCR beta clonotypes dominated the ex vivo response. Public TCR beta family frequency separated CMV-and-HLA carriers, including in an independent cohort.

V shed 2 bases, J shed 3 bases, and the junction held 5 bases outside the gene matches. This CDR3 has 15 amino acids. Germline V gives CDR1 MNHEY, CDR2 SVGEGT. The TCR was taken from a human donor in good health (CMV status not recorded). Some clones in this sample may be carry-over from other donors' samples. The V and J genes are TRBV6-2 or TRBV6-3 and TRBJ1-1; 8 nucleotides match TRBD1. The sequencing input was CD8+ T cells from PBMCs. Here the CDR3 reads CASSYPRTGYTEAFF. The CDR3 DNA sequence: TGTGCCAGCAGTTACCCTAGGACAGGGTACACTGAAGCTTTCTTT.